This T cell receptor beta chain derives from a study of yellow fever vaccine responses in identical twins. Study outcomes and limitations: After vaccination, twins' T cell response reportedly seemed partly convergent, partly personalized.

The V gene's germline CDR1 is WNHNN and CDR2 SYGVQD (reference sequence). The ends were cut back, 3 bases at V and 8 bases at J, with 10 bases in the middle. The CDR3 has 12 residues. TCRdb recomputed calls from the RT-PCR reads with MiXCR, one row per CDR3 protein. The repertoire holds approximately 1,200 distinct CDR3 sequences, with around 92% as singletons. This clonotype was seen a few times. Its antigen is unknown. The input for sequencing was T cells from blood (PBMCs), unsorted or a sorted subset (not recorded which), taken before or after yellow fever vaccination (not recorded which). The chain carries TRBV10-1 and TRBJ1-2; D is unclear. The source of this sequence is a female donor who received the yellow fever vaccine. CDR3 coding DNA: TGCGCCAGCAGTGAAACGCGCTCGGGCTACACCTTC. It is translated as CASSETRSGYTF.